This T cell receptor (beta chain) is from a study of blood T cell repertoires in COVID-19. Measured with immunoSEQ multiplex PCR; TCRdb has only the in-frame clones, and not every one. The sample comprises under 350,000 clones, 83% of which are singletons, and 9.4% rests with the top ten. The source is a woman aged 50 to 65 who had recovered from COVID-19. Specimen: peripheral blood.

CDR3 DNA: TGTGCCAGTAGTCGGGGACAGGGGGCCCTCACGAACTATGGCTACACCTTC. Its protein product is CASSRGQGALTNYGYTF. The chain couples TRBV19 to TRBJ1-2, with 12 bases that match TRBD1. V lost 5 bases to trimming and J lost 2 bases; unmatched junction nucleotides: 9. Germline V gene sequence: CDR1 LNHDA, CDR2 SQIVND (reference sequence). CDR3 length: 17 residues.